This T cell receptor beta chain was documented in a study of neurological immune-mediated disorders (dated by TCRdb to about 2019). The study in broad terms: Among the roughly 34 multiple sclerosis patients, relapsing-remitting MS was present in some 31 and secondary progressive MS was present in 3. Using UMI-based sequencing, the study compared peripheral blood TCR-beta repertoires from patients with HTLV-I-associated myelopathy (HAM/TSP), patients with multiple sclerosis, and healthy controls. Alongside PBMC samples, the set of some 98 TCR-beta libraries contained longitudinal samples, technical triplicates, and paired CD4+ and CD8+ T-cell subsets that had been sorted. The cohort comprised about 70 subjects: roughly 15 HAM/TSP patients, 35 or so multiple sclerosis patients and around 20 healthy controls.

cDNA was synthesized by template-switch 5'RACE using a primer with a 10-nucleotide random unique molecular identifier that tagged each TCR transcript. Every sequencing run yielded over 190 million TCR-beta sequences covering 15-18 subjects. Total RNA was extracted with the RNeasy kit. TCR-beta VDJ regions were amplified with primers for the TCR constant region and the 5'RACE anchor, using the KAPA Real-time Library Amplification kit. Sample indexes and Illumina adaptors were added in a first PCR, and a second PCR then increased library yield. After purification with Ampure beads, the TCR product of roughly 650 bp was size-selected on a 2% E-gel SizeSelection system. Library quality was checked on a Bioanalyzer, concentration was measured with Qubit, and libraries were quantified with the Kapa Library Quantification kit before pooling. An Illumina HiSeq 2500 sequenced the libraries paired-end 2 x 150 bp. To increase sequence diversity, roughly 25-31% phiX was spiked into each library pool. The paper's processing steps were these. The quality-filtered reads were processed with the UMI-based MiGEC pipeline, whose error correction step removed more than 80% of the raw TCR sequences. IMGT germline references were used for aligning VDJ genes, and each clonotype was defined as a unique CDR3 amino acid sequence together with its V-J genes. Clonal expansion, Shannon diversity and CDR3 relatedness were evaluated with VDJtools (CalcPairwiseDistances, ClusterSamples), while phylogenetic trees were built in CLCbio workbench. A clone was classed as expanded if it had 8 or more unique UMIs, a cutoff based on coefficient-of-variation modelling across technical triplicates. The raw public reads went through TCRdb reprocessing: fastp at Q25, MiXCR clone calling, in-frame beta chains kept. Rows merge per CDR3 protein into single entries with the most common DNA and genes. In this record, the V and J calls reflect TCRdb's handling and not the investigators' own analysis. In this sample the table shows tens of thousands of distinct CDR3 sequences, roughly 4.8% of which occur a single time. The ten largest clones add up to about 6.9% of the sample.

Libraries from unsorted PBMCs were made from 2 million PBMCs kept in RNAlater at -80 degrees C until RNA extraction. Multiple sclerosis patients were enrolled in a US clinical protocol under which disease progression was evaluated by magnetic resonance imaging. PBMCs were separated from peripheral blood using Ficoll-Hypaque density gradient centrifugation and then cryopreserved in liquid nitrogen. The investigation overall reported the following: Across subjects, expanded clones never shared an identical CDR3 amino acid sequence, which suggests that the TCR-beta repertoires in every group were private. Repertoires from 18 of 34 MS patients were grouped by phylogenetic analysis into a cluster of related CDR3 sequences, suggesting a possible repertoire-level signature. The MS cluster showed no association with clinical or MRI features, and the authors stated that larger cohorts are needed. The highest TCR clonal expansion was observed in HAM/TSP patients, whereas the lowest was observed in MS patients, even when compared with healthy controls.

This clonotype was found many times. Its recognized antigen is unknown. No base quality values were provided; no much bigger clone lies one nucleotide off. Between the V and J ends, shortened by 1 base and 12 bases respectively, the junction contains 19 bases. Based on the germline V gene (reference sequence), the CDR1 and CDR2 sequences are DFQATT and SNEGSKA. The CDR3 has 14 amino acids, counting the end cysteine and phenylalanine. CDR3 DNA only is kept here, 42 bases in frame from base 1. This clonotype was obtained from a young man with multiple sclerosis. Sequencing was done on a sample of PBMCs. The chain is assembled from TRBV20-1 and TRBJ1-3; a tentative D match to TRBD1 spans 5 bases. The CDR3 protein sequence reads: CSARAGMGPSDIYF. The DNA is TGCAGTGCTAGAGCTGGAATGGGGCCTTCTGACATATATTTT.